Below, 9 T cell receptor beta chains from the same sample are listed, as sequenced in a study of blood T cell repertoires in COVID-19. The data were produced by immunoSEQ multiplex PCR, yet TCRdb's version contains in-frame clones alone and is incomplete. The sample lists about 430,000 clones, roughly nine tenths occurring once. Material: PBMCs or T cells enriched from blood (not recorded which). The receptor source for this set is a man under 40 who had recovered from COVID-19.

The genes are TRBV18 and TRBJ1-4; maybe TRBD1 (6 bases). Germline lookup yields CDR1 KGHSH and CDR2 LQKENI. The CDR3 spans 15 residues. Trimming stripped 4 bases from V and 6 bases from J, with 15 bases between. The CDR3 reads CASSLRTGIDEKLFF. The CDR3 nucleotides are TGTGCCAGCTCACTTCGAACAGGGATTGATGAAAAACTGTTTTTT.

The chain links TRBV14 to TRBJ2-1, with D tentatively TRBD2 (6 bases). Between the trimmed V and J ends, which lost 5 bases and 0 bases, there was a span of 14 bases. The CDR3 is made up of 16 amino acids. From germline, CDR1 is SGHDN and CDR2 FVKESK. In DNA, the CDR3 is TGTGCCAGCAGCTCTAGCGCTCGCAGCTCCTACAATGAGCAGTTCTTC. Its translation is CASSSSARSSYNEQFF.

V is TRBV19 and J is TRBJ1-1; no definite D call. V gave up 4 bases and J gave up 4 bases, with 7 bases separating them. Germline-derived CDR1 and CDR2 are LNHDA and SQIVND (reference sequence). The CDR3 is made up of 12 amino acids. The CDR3 region is CASSRGVTEAFF. In DNA, the CDR3 is TGTGCCAGTAGTAGGGGAGTCACTGAAGCTTTCTTT.

This chain links TRBV30 with TRBJ1-5, with D possibly being TRBD1 (6 bases). The V and J ends lost 2 bases and 4 bases respectively, with 9 bases between them. CDR3 length equals 13 residues. Germline V gene lookup returns CDR1 GTSNPN and CDR2 SVGIG (reference sequence). Here the CDR3 DNA reads TGTGCCTGGAGTCAAGGGGGTAATCAGCCCCAGCATTTT. This sequence encodes CAWSQGGNQPQHF. Full variable domain (missing parts from reference TRBV30 and TRBJ1-5): SQTIHQWPATLVQPVGSPLSLECTVEGTSNPNLYWYRQAAGRGLQLLFYSVGIGQISSEVPQNLSASRPQDRQFILSSKKLLLSDSGFYLCAWSQGGNQPQHFGDGTRLSIL.

V usage is TRBV2 and J usage is TRBJ1-5; no clear D gene. The V gene's germline CDR1 is SNHLY and CDR2 FYNNEI. Trimming took off 6 bases at V and 12 bases at J, with 12 bases between the two ends. The CDR3 has 11 residues. CDR3 in DNA: TGTGCCAGCAGAATCGGTGGGCTCCAGCATTTT. Residues: CASRIGGLQHF.

This clone was counted a single time. The chain combines TRBV5-1 with TRBJ2-7; TRBD2 is a possible D gene (5 bases). Germline V gives CDR1 SGHRS, CDR2 YFSETQ. The CDR3 is 13 amino acids. V dropped 3 bases and J dropped 5 bases, with 12 bases sitting between them. CDR3 protein: CASSSDGIHEQYF. In nucleotides, the CDR3 is TGCGCCAGCAGCTCAGACGGGATCCACGAGCAGTACTTC.

The rearrangement uses TRBV5-6 and TRBJ2-1; weak D call: TRBD2 (6 bases). The CDR3 is 16 residues long. The germline V gene encodes CDR1 SGHDT and CDR2 YYEEEE. Trimming took off 4 bases at V and 1 base at J, with 15 bases between the two ends. The CDR3 spells CASSAAGRGSYNEQFF. The CDR3 DNA sequence: TGTGCCAGCAGCGCTGCCGGACGGGGGTCCTACAATGAGCAGTTCTTC.

The chain is built from TRBV28 and TRBJ1-5; TRBD1 matches at 9 bases. CDR3 length equals 17 residues. Germline loops: CDR1 MDHEN, CDR2 SYDVKM. V gave up 4 bases and J gave up 9 bases; unmatched junction bases: 16. CDR3 protein: CASSSTLLRTGAGPQHF. In nucleotides, the CDR3 is TGTGCCAGCAGTTCCACACTACTCCGGACAGGGGCTGGGCCCCAGCATTTT.

The V gene is TRBV28, the J gene TRBJ2-7, with 7 nucleotides matching TRBD1. Germline-derived CDR1 and CDR2 are MDHEN and SYDVKM. This CDR3 comprises 15 residues. V lost 4 bases, J lost 2 bases, and 8 bases stayed unmatched. DNA for the CDR3: TGTGCCAGCAGTTCGGGACAGAAGTTTCCCTACGAGCAGTACTTC. Translated: CASSSGQKFPYEQYF.